The entry below gives a single T cell receptor (beta chain) sequence along with its context. This clonotype was observed many times. It has no known antigen specificity. At one boundary the junction diverges from the germline segment, which might be a read error. These data are taken from a study of spatial heterogeneity in lung cancer (dated by TCRdb to the late 2010s). About the full investigation: More beta-chain than alpha-chain transcripts were consistently detected, likely reflecting higher beta-chain transcript abundance. In non-small cell lung cancer, the study quantitatively compared TCR alpha and beta repertoires across several tumor regions, matched nontumor lung, and blood. In the raw uncorrected reads, each unique combination of TCR and UMI appeared on average more than ten times. Nonsynonymous mutation counts, determined by whole-exome sequencing of tumor tissue, were related to TCR repertoire features. At surgery, both alpha and beta chains were TCR-sequenced in 200 to 250 tumor regions, about 61 matched nontumor lung samples and just over 55 PBMC samples. Findings and caveats that apply to the study as a whole: Ubiquitous expanded tumor TCRs were detected in blood more often at tumor resection than at routine follow-up. Confirming at a functional level the hypothesis that regional TCRs recognize regional mutations was considered to require additional single-cell paired TCR alpha and beta sequencing.

The library came from 5' RACE. The instrument given in TCRdb is NextSeq 500. In the TCR library protocol, a unique molecular identifier was attached to each TCR cDNA molecule so that PCR and sequencing errors could be corrected. The paper's processing steps were these. Decombinator tools were used for TCR identification, UMI-based error correction and CDR3 extraction. TCRs above a frequency of 2 per 1,000, corresponding to the top 1% of the tumor frequency distribution, were defined as expanded. Each repertoire was subsampled 100 times to 5,000 TCRs, after which Renyi diversity was computed with the R vegan package. CDR3 similarity networks were built from amino acid triplet string-kernel similarity, connecting CDR3s with pairwise similarity above 0.82. TCRdb took the public reads, trimmed them with fastp at Q25, ran MiXCR for clone calling and kept in-frame beta chains. CDR3 protein duplicates are merged, each entry listing the most common genes and DNA. It is TCRdb's table, rather than the study itself, that gives the V and J calls and clone size. Recorded for this sample are about 40,000 distinct CDR3 sequences; 5% to 6.5% of them occurred a single time. Clones ranked in the top ten supply 20% to 30% of the sample.

The CDR3 starts with the cysteine, ends with the phenylalanine, and has 17 residues. This entry keeps only the CDR3 DNA: 51 bases, framed from base 1. CDR1 and CDR2 are read off the germline V gene as SGHAT and FQNNGV. The time point label here, explained by the study, means: sample taken at primary tumor resection. The donors were about 65 patients from the lung TRACERx cohort who had early-stage, untreated non-small cell lung cancer. For TCR sequencing, whole RNA was extracted from tumor and nontumor lung tissue, or from cryopreserved PBMC samples, and no cell sorting was done. Only patients with enough RNA available from two or more tumor regions were chosen for TCR sequencing.

Sample: PBMCs, taken at surgery. This receptor was obtained from a female donor with early-stage non-small cell lung cancer. The chain links TRBV11-2 with TRBJ2-3; 10 central bases correspond to TRBD2. The bases read TGTGCCAGCAGTAATAGACCTCGACTAGCGGGCACTGATACGCAGTATTTT. It codes for CASSNRPRLAGTDTQYF.